These 27 T cell receptor beta chains were all obtained from the same sample, sequenced in a study of shared clonotypes between healthy human individuals (dated by TCRdb to about 2020). Receptors were amplified or captured by the immunoSEQ multiplex PCR assay. The immuneACCESS repertoire file appears here via TCRdb, limited to in-frame rearrangements. These files lack a portion of the clones; in checked studies, under half of the deficit traces to unresolved V genes, and the cause of the others is not known. The sample data list approximately 740,000 clones, and over 90% of these were observed just once. The top ten clonotypes cover less than 25% of the sample. CD8 naive samples were obtained by positive selection for CCR7 among CD45RO-negative cells, yielding a CD45RA+CCR7+ population from which TemRA cells were excluded. The source material was naive CD8+ T cells sorted from blood. This sample's cell subset or site label indicates: CD45RA+CCR7+. The receptors originated from a man in his thirties or forties in good health.

This clone has a single count. The rearrangement links TRBV5-1 to TRBJ2-1; TRBD2 might be the D (6 bases). Germline V lookup: CDR1 SGHRS, CDR2 YFSETQ. Trimming removed 4 bases at V and 1 base at J, with 9 bases between. The CDR3 consists of 14 residues. The CDR3 DNA is TGCGCCAGCAGCCCCCGGGGGTCCTACAATGAGCAGTTCTTC. Protein: CASSPRGSYNEQFF.

The chain is built from TRBV5-5 and TRBJ2-7; D may match TRBD1 or TRBD2 (5 bases each). The CDR3 contains 13 residues. V lost 1 base, J lost 5 bases, and 10 bases lay in between. Per the germline V gene, CDR1 is SGHKS and CDR2 is YYEKEE (reference sequence). The CDR3 protein is CASSLWDVNEQYF. The CDR3 DNA reads as TGTGCCAGCAGCTTGTGGGACGTCAACGAGCAGTACTTC. Filled out from reference TRBV5-5 and TRBJ2-7, the complete variable domain reads DAGVTQSPTHLIKTRGQQVTLRCSPISGHKSVSWYQQVLGQGPQFIFQYYEKEERGRGNFPDRFSARQFPNYSSELNVNALLLGDSALYLCASSLWDVNEQYFGPGTRLTVT.

J is TRBJ2-1 and V is TRBV4-1; TRBD1 is a possible D gene (5 bases). There are 15 residues in the CDR3. The V gene lost 5 bases and the J gene lost 0 bases, with 11 bases spanning the gap. The germline V gene encodes CDR1 MGHRA and CDR2 YSYEKL. CDR3 in amino acids: CASSVDRSSYNEQFF. In DNA form, the CDR3 reads TGCGCCAGCAGCGTCGACAGAAGCTCCTACAATGAGCAGTTCTTC.

The chain joins TRBV27 to TRBJ2-2, with TRBD2 matching 9 bases. The germline V gene encodes CDR1 MNHEY and CDR2 SMNVEV (reference sequence). V dropped 8 bases and J dropped 7; count of bases not matched to a gene: 14. The CDR3 runs 16 residues. CDR3 DNA: TGTGCCAGCGGGGGACTAGCAATACAGGGGCACGGGGAGCTGTTTTTT. Translated, it gives CASGGLAIQGHGELFF.

J is TRBJ2-6 and V is TRBV7-3; D not certain. The V end was cut by 0 bases, the J end by 2 bases, with 5 bases between. This CDR3 is built from 15 residues. CDR1 and CDR2 (germline): SGHTA, FQGTGA. CDR3 in amino acids: CASSLTPPGANVLTF. The DNA of the CDR3 is TGTGCCAGCAGCTTAACCCCGCCTGGGGCCAACGTCCTGACTTTC.

The CDR3 loop is CASSPLAGYLDWSTDTQYF. The CDR3 DNA sequence: TGCGCCAGCAGCCCCCTAGCGGGATATCTTGATTGGAGCACAGATACGCAGTATTTT. V gene TRBV5-1 combines with J gene TRBJ2-3; TRBD2 aligns across 9 bases. This CDR3 is built from 19 residues. Germline trimming cut 4 bases from V and 0 bases from J; bases unmatched to any gene: 15. Germline V lookup: CDR1 SGHRS, CDR2 YFSETQ.

The rearrangement joins TRBV7-3 to TRBJ2-3; the match to TRBD2 covers 11 bases. CDR1 is SGHTA, CDR2 FQGTGA, per germline. This CDR3 spans 17 amino acids. Losses at the gene ends were 5 bases for V and 0 bases for J; bases not matched to a gene: 7. The CDR3 region is CASSVGLADSSTDTQYF. DNA for the CDR3: TGTGCCAGCAGCGTGGGACTAGCGGATTCTAGCACAGATACGCAGTATTTT.

The J gene is TRBJ2-7, the V gene TRBV30; a possible D gene is TRBD2 (5 bases). Germline V CDR1 and CDR2: GTSNPN, SVGIG (reference sequence). The CDR3 extends over 13 amino acids. V was shortened by 0 bases and J by 5 bases, with 11 bases between the two germline ends. DNA for the CDR3: TGTGCCTGGAGTGTATGGGAGTGGGACGAGCAGTACTTC. This codes for CAWSVWEWDEQYF.

The rearrangement joins TRBV13 to TRBJ2-1; TRBD2 aligns across 10 bases. The V gene's germline CDR1 is PRHDT and CDR2 FYEKMQ (reference sequence). The CDR3 is 17 amino acids. With V trimmed by 5 bases and J by 0 bases, 7 bases remained unmatched. For the CDR3, the DNA is TGTGCCAGCAGCACGGGACTAGCGCAGGCCTCCTACAATGAGCAGTTCTTC. Protein sequence: CASSTGLAQASYNEQFF.

V and J are TRBV19 and TRBJ2-7, with 7 nucleotides matching TRBD2. Looked up from germline, CDR1 is LNHDA and CDR2 is SQIVND (reference sequence). The CDR3 extends over 13 amino acids. V was clipped by 6 bases and J by 0 bases; unmatched bases: 2. The CDR3 DNA reads TGTGCCAGTAGAGCGGGACCCTCCTACGAGCAGTACTTC. Encoded protein: CASRAGPSYEQYF.

The chain couples TRBV5-1 to TRBJ2-1; no clear D gene. V lost 1 base and J 5 bases, leaving 7 bases between the germline ends. Germline CDR1 is SGHRS and CDR2 is YFSETQ. There are 13 residues in the CDR3. This CDR3 reads CASSLRQDNEQFF. The CDR3 DNA reads as TGCGCCAGCAGCTTGCGCCAAGACAATGAGCAGTTCTTC. Variable domain in full (rest from reference TRBV5-1 and TRBJ2-1): KAGVTQTPRYLIKTRGQQVTLSCSPISGHRSVSWYQQTPGQGLQFLFEYFSETQRNKGNFPGRFSGRQFSNSRSEMNVSTLELGDSALYLCASSLRQDNEQFFGPGTRLTVL.

The chain combines TRBV5-1 with TRBJ2-3, with D possibly matching TRBD2 (5 bases). The V and J ends lost 4 bases and 0 bases respectively, with 12 bases between them. CDR1 is SGHRS and CDR2 is YFSETQ in the germline V gene. The CDR3 has 15 residues. The CDR3 region has the DNA TGCGCCAGCAGCCCCCGGACTGTTAGCACAGATACGCAGTATTTT. This encodes CASSPRTVSTDTQYF.

The chain couples TRBV4-1 to TRBJ2-4, with D maybe TRBD2 (6 bases). Germline V gives CDR1 MGHRA, CDR2 YSYEKL. V was clipped by 1 base and J by 8 bases, with 15 bases between them. The CDR3 totals 15 residues. This CDR3 reads CASSQVPSGEDIQYF. The CDR3 DNA sequence: TGCGCCAGCAGCCAAGTGCCTTCGGGAGAGGACATTCAGTACTTC.

The chain links TRBV28 to TRBJ1-5; D unclear. Trimming stripped 1 base from V and 4 bases from J, with 2 bases between. Germline V gives CDR1 MDHEN, CDR2 SYDVKM. The CDR3 has 12 amino acids. DNA of the CDR3: TGTGCCAGCAGTTTATATAATCAGCCCCAGCATTTT. Protein product: CASSLYNQPQHF.

The chain uses TRBV27 and TRBJ1-1; no clear D. This CDR3 is built from 11 residues. Trimming took 8 bases from V and 5 from J, leaving 9 bases between them. Germline CDR1 is MNHEY and CDR2 is SMNVEV (reference sequence). The CDR3 bases are TGTGCCAGCTGGGGTAGGACTGAAGCTTTCTTT. Its protein is CASWGRTEAFF.

About this clone: One junction end disagrees with the germline gene, perhaps due to a read error. In DNA form, the CDR3 reads TGCGCCAGCAGCCATGGAGCGACGAGTACGCAGTATTTT. Translation: CASSHGATSTQYF. The chain employs TRBV7-9 and TRBJ2-3; D remains ambiguous. The CDR3 contains 13 residues. CDR1 is SEHNR and CDR2 is FQNEAQ in the germline V gene (reference sequence).

CDR3 region: CASSRDRGQAYEQYF. The DNA of the CDR3 is TGTGCCAGCAGCAGAGACAGGGGCCAAGCCTACGAGCAGTACTTC. V usage is TRBV28 and J usage is TRBJ2-7; 8 bases are shared with TRBD1. This CDR3 region has 15 residues. In germline, CDR1 is MDHEN, CDR2 SYDVKM. The V segment lost 6 bases and the J segment 2 bases; nucleotides outside the gene matches: 9.

The J gene is TRBJ2-4, the V gene TRBV7-9; D is undetermined. Deletions cut 5 bases from V and 0 bases from J, with 8 bases between. Germline V lookup: CDR1 SEHNR, CDR2 FQNEAQ (reference sequence). The CDR3 runs 14 residues. CDR3 coding DNA: TGTGCCAGCAGCATAAGGGAAGCCAAAAACATTCAGTACTTC. This sequence encodes CASSIREAKNIQYF.

This sequence joins TRBV30 and TRBJ1-2; 8 bases match TRBD1. The CDR3 contains 13 residues. V dropped 5 bases and J dropped 8; count of bases not matched to a gene: 10. Germline-derived CDR1 and CDR2 are GTSNPN and SVGIG (reference sequence). The CDR3 coding sequence is TGTGCCTGGTTGGACAGGGTCGCGTTGGGCTACACCTTC. Residues: CAWLDRVALGYTF. Full variable domain (missing parts from reference TRBV30 and TRBJ1-2): SQTIHQWPATLVQPVGSPLSLECTVEGTSNPNLYWYRQAAGRGLQLLFYSVGIGQISSEVPQNLSASRPQDRQFILSSKKLLLSDSGFYLCAWLDRVALGYTFGSGTRLTVV.

This clone was found a few times. The chain joins TRBV18 to TRBJ1-2; D not certain. V lost 6 bases and J lost 5, with 13 bases in between. CDR1 is KGHSH and CDR2 is LQKENI in the germline V gene. The CDR3 sequence is 13 residues long. CDR3 coding DNA: TGTGCCAGCTCTCCAGGTGGGGAGTATGGCTACACCTTC. It is translated as CASSPGGEYGYTF.

This chain joins TRBV2 and TRBJ2-7; 9 nucleotides line up with TRBD2. Germline assignment: CDR1 SNHLY and CDR2 FYNNEI. This CDR3 contains 15 residues. The ends lost 10 bases at V and 2 bases at J; junction bases unmatched: 12. CDR3 sequence: CATDRDGGRAYEQYF. The DNA of the CDR3 is TGTGCCACAGACAGGGATGGCGGGAGGGCCTACGAGCAGTACTTC.

The rearrangement uses TRBV9 and TRBJ2-1; 10 bases map to TRBD2. After removal of 1 base from V and 0 bases from J, the junction contained 7 bases not matched to a gene. The CDR3 extends over 18 amino acids. CDR1 and CDR2 from the germline V gene are SGDLS and YYNGEE. The CDR3 sequence: CASSVLAGVPSSYNEQFF. CDR3 nucleotide sequence: TGTGCCAGCAGCGTACTAGCGGGAGTCCCTAGCTCCTACAATGAGCAGTTCTTC.

CDR3 amino acids: CASSLEREGTYNEQFF. In DNA form, the CDR3 reads TGTGCCAGCAGTCTTGAGCGGGAGGGGACCTACAATGAGCAGTTCTTC. This sequence joins TRBV6-6 and TRBJ2-1; 10 bases line up with TRBD2. After removal of 5 bases from V and 2 bases from J, the junction contained 6 bases not matched to a gene. Germline V gene lookup returns CDR1 MNHNY and CDR2 SVGAGI (reference sequence). The CDR3 spans 16 residues.

The J gene is TRBJ2-3, the V gene TRBV2; 7 positions agree with TRBD2. Germline CDR1 and CDR2: SNHLY and FYNNEI. Trimming took 2 bases from V and 4 from J; bases not matched to a gene: 12. The CDR3 is 17 residues long. CDR3 amino acids: CASSEPARGRTSDTQYF. CDR3 nucleotide sequence: TGTGCCAGCAGTGAACCGGCCCGCGGGAGAACGTCAGATACGCAGTATTTT.

This clone has just one count. The chain carries TRBV11-3 and TRBJ2-1, with 8 bases lining up with TRBD2. Per germline, CDR1 SGHNT and CDR2 YENEEA. V was clipped by 1 base and J by 4 bases; unmatched bases: 3. The CDR3 covers 15 residues. CDR3 sequence reads: CASSLGIAGYNEQFF. DNA of the CDR3: TGTGCCAGCAGCTTAGGGATAGCGGGGTACAATGAGCAGTTCTTC.

The rearrangement joins TRBV5-1 to TRBJ1-1; the match to TRBD1 covers 8 bases. Germline V gives CDR1 SGHRS, CDR2 YFSETQ. CDR3 length: 17 residues. Trimming cost V 1 base and J 0 bases; bases outside gene matches: 8. Here the CDR3 DNA reads TGCGCCAGCAGCTTGAGGACAGGGAAGTCGGTGAACACTGAAGCTTTCTTT. Encoded protein: CASSLRTGKSVNTEAFF.

This chain connects TRBV7-9 to TRBJ1-5; D perhaps matches TRBD1 (5 bases). Germline V lookup: CDR1 SEHNR, CDR2 FQNEAQ (reference sequence). Deletions cut 7 bases from V and 2 bases from J, with 15 bases between. The CDR3 covers 15 residues. The CDR3 sequence: CASIPEGGGNQPQHF. CDR3 in DNA: TGTGCCAGCATCCCAGAGGGAGGGGGCAATCAGCCCCAGCATTTT.